This T cell receptor beta chain was documented in a study of tumor-infiltrating lymphocytes in oesophageal squamous cell carcinoma. One entry per CDR3 protein, called by TCRdb with MiXCR from the PCR reads. The sample carries about 10,000 distinct CDR3 sequences, about 55% recorded once. Per the germline V gene, CDR1 is SGHTA and CDR2 is FQGNSA. This CDR3 contains 12 residues. Specimen: esophageal tumor tissue. This TCR was recovered from a male donor with esophageal squamous cell carcinoma. The chain is built from TRBV7-2 and TRBJ2-1; D gene ambiguous. The better agreement between TRBJ2-7 and the DNA end casts doubt on the J call. In nucleotides, the CDR3 is TGTGCCAGCAGCTCCCTGGGGTACGAGCAGTACTTC. Translation gives CASSSLGYEQYF.